These 23 T cell receptor beta chains were sequenced from one sample in a study of radiotherapy plus CTLA-4 blockade in lung cancer. Profiling relied on immunoSEQ multiplex PCR, and the TCRdb table lists in-frame clones only, not all of them. Of more than 25,000 clones listed, roughly 83% are singletons. The input for sequencing was peripheral blood, taken from a patient treated with radiotherapy plus ipilimumab. The source of these receptors is a human donor with non-small cell lung cancer that progressed on radiotherapy plus ipilimumab.

The gene calls are TRBV19 and TRBJ2-6, with TRBD1 matching over 8 bases. Per germline, CDR1 LNHDA and CDR2 SQIVND (reference sequence). This CDR3 comprises 14 residues. V lost 1 base to trimming and J lost 12 bases; unmatched junction nucleotides: 5. CDR3 sequence reads: CASSIVGTGVVLTF. Here the CDR3 DNA reads TGTGCCAGTAGTATAGTGGGGACAGGCGTCGTCCTGACTTTC.

V and J are TRBV5-1 and TRBJ1-6; tentatively, D is TRBD1 (5 bases). The germline V gene encodes CDR1 SGHRS and CDR2 YFSETQ. V was trimmed by 4 bases and J by 5 bases, leaving 16 bases between them. The CDR3 spans 16 residues. CDR3 loop: CASSPRDSGHNSPLHF. In DNA, the CDR3 is TGCGCCAGCAGCCCAAGGGACTCCGGCCATAATTCACCCCTCCACTTT.

The chain carries TRBV30 and TRBJ1-5; 11 bases match TRBD1. This CDR3 region has 15 residues. Germline CDR1 is GTSNPN and CDR2 is SVGIG (reference sequence). Trimming at V came to 2 bases and at J to 4 bases, leaving 4 bases not matched to a gene. CDR3 nucleotide sequence: TGTGCCTGGAGTTTCCGGGACAGGGGGAATCAGCCCCAGCATTTT. Translated, it gives CAWSFRDRGNQPQHF. The entire variable domain, with the rest obtained from reference TRBV30 and TRBJ1-5, is as follows: SQTIHQWPATLVQPVGSPLSLECTVEGTSNPNLYWYRQAAGRGLQLLFYSVGIGQISSEVPQNLSASRPQDRQFILSSKKLLLSDSGFYLCAWSFRDRGNQPQHFGDGTRLSIL.

The rearrangement links TRBV4-3 to TRBJ1-5; TRBD1 matches 7 bases. This CDR3 region has 14 residues. Trimming cost V 7 bases and J 4 bases; bases outside gene matches: 7. Per the germline V gene, CDR1 is LGHNA and CDR2 is YSLEER. CDR3 bases: TGCGCCAGCACGACAGGGAAACGGAATCAGCCCCAGCATTTT. Protein product: CASTTGKRNQPQHF.

By its share, this clone is medium-sized. The chain carries TRBV28 and TRBJ1-5; D gene unclear. Trimming removed 5 bases at V and 5 bases at J, with 10 bases between. Germline V lookup: CDR1 MDHEN, CDR2 SYDVKM. This CDR3 spans 13 amino acids. Written as DNA, the CDR3 is TGTGCCAGCAGTCCGACGGAATATCAGCCCCAGCATTTT. Protein: CASSPTEYQPQHF.

The rearrangement links TRBV13 to TRBJ2-7; the match to TRBD2 covers 9 bases. Unmatched junction bases numbered 8, after V lost 5 bases and J lost 3 bases. This CDR3 contains 15 residues. Germline V gene lookup returns CDR1 PRHDT and CDR2 FYEKMQ (reference sequence). CDR3 amino acids: CASSGAREGLYEQYF. Written as DNA, the CDR3 is TGTGCCAGCAGCGGGGCGCGGGAGGGCCTCTACGAGCAGTACTTC.

The rearrangement uses TRBV27 and TRBJ1-1, with D maybe TRBD1 (5 bases). The germline gives CDR1 MNHEY, CDR2 SMNVEV (reference sequence). The ends were cut back, 2 bases at V and 5 bases at J, with 21 bases in the middle. The CDR3 is 17 residues long. CDR3 DNA sequence: TGTGCCAGCAGTTTAATGGGGGGTGACAGACTCCCTACTGAAGCTTTCTTT. Amino acids: CASSLMGGDRLPTEAFF.

The rearrangement uses TRBV2 and TRBJ2-2; D is uncertain. CDR1 SNHLY and CDR2 FYNNEI come from the germline V gene. Trimming removed 8 bases from V and 2 bases from J, with 12 bases in between. The CDR3 runs to 14 residues. The CDR3 is CASSVSLNTGELFF. DNA for the CDR3: TGTGCCAGCTCCGTGAGCTTAAACACCGGGGAGCTGTTTTTT.

This chain connects TRBV28 to TRBJ1-2, with 8 bases matching TRBD1. The V gene's germline CDR1 is MDHEN and CDR2 SYDVKM. Germline trimming cut 3 bases from V and 3 bases from J; bases unmatched to any gene: 6. The CDR3 sequence is 15 residues long. The CDR3 coding sequence is TGTGCCAGCAGTTTCAGTGACAGGGGTTACTATGGCTACACCTTC. Translation: CASSFSDRGYYGYTF.

CDR3 protein: CASSPTSVEAFF. The CDR3 bases are TGTGCCAGCTCACCCACCTCGGTTGAAGCTTTCTTT. V usage is TRBV18 and J usage is TRBJ1-1; D ambiguous. The germline CDR1 and CDR2 sequences are KGHSH and LQKENI. This CDR3 comprises 12 residues. Trimming left V 3 bases short and J 7 bases short, with 9 bases between.

DNA for the CDR3: TGTGCCAGTAGTACGACGGTTTACAATGAGCAGTTCTTC. Encoded protein: CASSTTVYNEQFF. This chain joins TRBV19 and TRBJ2-1; D call uncertain. With 4 bases removed from V and 4 bases from J, the gap between germline ends came to 8 bases. The CDR3 has 13 residues. Germline V gene lookup returns CDR1 LNHDA and CDR2 SQIVND (reference sequence).

The chain employs TRBV27 and TRBJ2-1; D call uncertain. Between the trimmed V and J ends, which lost 6 bases and 5 bases, there was a span of 17 bases. The CDR3 extends over 15 amino acids. Germline CDR1 reads MNHEY; CDR2 reads SMNVEV (reference sequence). The CDR3 DNA reads as TGTGCCAGCAGCCCCGAGGTGTTCCGGGACAATGAGCAGTTCTTC. Its translation: CASSPEVFRDNEQFF.

The chain carries TRBV9 and TRBJ2-7, with D hard to call. Trimming took off 1 base at V and 2 bases at J, with 10 bases between the two ends. The CDR3 sequence is 14 residues long. Germline CDR1 is SGDLS and CDR2 is YYNGEE. The CDR3 nucleotides read TGTGCCAGCAGCGTATCGGCGGTTACCTACGAGCAGTACTTC. It is translated as CASSVSAVTYEQYF.

The genes are TRBV19 and TRBJ2-2; D is ambiguous. CDR1 LNHDA and CDR2 SQIVND come from the germline V gene (reference sequence). This CDR3 has 12 amino acids. Trimming shortened V by 3 bases and J by 7 bases, and 6 bases separated the two germline ends. CDR3 sequence reads: CASSIGFGELFF. The CDR3 DNA follows: TGTGCCAGTAGTATTGGGTTCGGGGAGCTGTTTTTT.

The chain has TRBV4-1 and TRBJ2-2, with TRBD1 matching 7 bases. V was pared by 1 base and J by 3 bases, with 5 bases of the junction left unmatched. CDR3 length: 16 amino acids. In germline, CDR1 is MGHRA, CDR2 YSYEKL. In nucleotides, the CDR3 is TGCGCCAGCAGCCAAGTGGACAGGCAGGACACCGGGGAGCTGTTTTTT. Protein product: CASSQVDRQDTGELFF.

DNA of the CDR3: TGTGCCAGCAGTTGGACAGGGGGCGACACTGAAGCTTTCTTT. Translation gives CASSWTGGDTEAFF. The rearrangement joins TRBV28 to TRBJ1-1; 11 bases are shared with TRBD1. Losses at the gene ends were 4 bases for V and 3 bases for J; bases not matched to a gene: 1. Germline-derived CDR1 and CDR2 are MDHEN and SYDVKM. The CDR3 has 14 residues.

The V gene is TRBV4-2, the J gene TRBJ1-4, with D maybe TRBD1 (5 bases). This CDR3 spans 16 amino acids. Looked up from germline, CDR1 is LGHNA and CDR2 is YNFKEQ. V lost 4 bases to trimming and J lost 8 bases, with 20 bases between them. The CDR3 DNA follows: TGTGCCAGCAGCCTGCGCAGGGCGGGGACGAGGGAAAAACTGTTTTTT. Amino acids: CASSLRRAGTREKLFF.

V gene TRBV11-2 combines with J gene TRBJ1-1, with TRBD1 matching over 10 bases. The V segment lost 5 bases and the J segment 6 bases; nucleotides outside the gene matches: 21. The V gene's germline CDR1 is SGHAT and CDR2 FQNNGV. The CDR3 totals 19 residues. CDR3 sequence (DNA): TGTGCCAGCAGCCACGACTATACGACAGGGGGCTACATGATGTCTGAAGCTTTCTTT. This codes for CASSHDYTTGGYMMSEAFF.

CDR3 sequence: CASSPGTSGGPARETQYF. CDR3 bases: TGCGCCAGCAGCCCCGGGACTAGCGGGGGACCTGCCAGAGAGACCCAGTACTTC. This chain uses TRBV5-1 with TRBJ2-5; TRBD2 matches at 14 bases. Looked up from germline, CDR1 is SGHRS and CDR2 is YFSETQ. The CDR3 is made up of 18 amino acids. The V gene end was trimmed by 4 bases and the J gene end by 4 bases; junction bases not matched to a gene: 12.

The chain joins TRBV7-3 to TRBJ2-5; TRBD1 agrees at 7 bases. V lost 3 bases and J lost 1; bases outside the gene matches: 5. Germline CDR1 SGHTA, CDR2 FQGTGA. The CDR3 contains 15 residues. The DNA for the CDR3 is TGTGCCAGCAGCTTGGCCGGACAGGCCCAAGAGACCCAGTACTTC. This encodes CASSLAGQAQETQYF.

The rearrangement links TRBV5-4 to TRBJ2-7; a weak D match, TRBD1 (5 bases). Trimming cost V 2 bases and J 2 bases, with 11 bases left between them. CDR1 is SGHNT, CDR2 YYREEE, per germline (reference sequence). The CDR3 has 14 residues. The CDR3 DNA sequence: TGTGCCAGCAGCTTCGGGCAGGGCCCCTACGAGCAGTACTTC. Residues: CASSFGQGPYEQYF.

A few counts support this clone. The same CDR3 arises from other DNA sequences in this sample as well. This chain connects TRBV2 to TRBJ2-7, with D unresolved. In germline, CDR1 is SNHLY, CDR2 FYNNEI. V was shortened by 5 bases and J by 2 bases, with 7 bases between the two germline ends. The CDR3 length is 12 residues. CDR3 in DNA: TGTGCCAGCAGTTTTTTAGCCTACGAGCAGTACTTC. Protein sequence: CASSFLAYEQYF.

This chain uses TRBV19 with TRBJ2-7, with 7 bases matching TRBD2. In germline, CDR1 is LNHDA, CDR2 SQIVND (reference sequence). Germline trimming cut 5 bases from V and 6 bases from J; bases unmatched to any gene: 10. The CDR3 has 14 amino acids. CDR3 DNA sequence: TGTGCCAGTAGTTATGAAGCGGGGCGGGGCGAGCAGTACTTC. It codes for CASSYEAGRGEQYF.